A selection of T cell receptor beta chains follows, all from one sample in a study of T-cell memory formation after mild COVID-19. TCRdb re-derived calls from the 5' RACE reads in MiXCR, one entry per CDR3 protein. In the table there are 300,000 to 400,000 distinct CDR3 sequences, 15% to 20% of which are singletons. Sample: PBMCs or a T cell subset sorted from them (not recorded which). These receptors were taken from a man younger than 30 who had mild COVID-19 (a few samples of this study predate the infection). Cell type and time point are not known. Both conserved end residues are part of each CDR3. The order of the fields is CDR3 DNA, CDR3 protein, CDR3 length, J gene, V gene, clone size, D gene. D genes are given only for firm matches. The size field is filled for only some rows; it gives once, few, many or a size class.

DNA: TGTGCCAGCAGCTTTCAGGGCTACAATGAGCAGTTCTTC; CDR3: CASSFQGYNEQFF; length: 13; J: TRBJ2-1; V: TRBV7-2; size: many; D: -
DNA: TGTGCCAGCAGCCAAGATGCACAGGGGAGGGTCGGGCAGTTCTTC; CDR3: CASSQDAQGRVGQFF; length: 15; J: TRBJ2-1; V: TRBV3-1; size: few; D: -
DNA: TGCAGCGTTGAGGCTAGAACAGGGACCGGGGAGCTGTTTTTT; CDR3: CSVEARTGTGELFF; length: 14; J: TRBJ2-2; V: TRBV29-1; size: few; D: -
DNA: TGTGCCTGGAGTGTTGCGGTCGAGCAGTACTTC; CDR3: CAWSVAVEQYF; length: 11; J: TRBJ2-7; V: TRBV30; size: -; D: -
DNA: TGTGCCAGCAGCACCACCTACGAGCAGTACTTC; CDR3: CASSTTYEQYF; length: 11; J: TRBJ2-7; V: TRBV7-2; size: many; D: -
DNA: TGTGCCAGCAGCCAAGCCGGGGGAACCGGGGAGCTGTTTTTT; CDR3: CASSQAGGTGELFF; length: 14; J: TRBJ2-2; V: TRBV3-1; size: -; D: -
DNA: TGTGCCAGCAGTTTAGAATTCAATTCACCCCTCCACTTT; CDR3: CASSLEFNSPLHF; length: 13; J: TRBJ1-6; V: TRBV5-1; size: many; D: -
DNA: TGCAGCGTCTCCTCAGGGTGGGGCATGAACACTGAAGCTTTCTTT; CDR3: CSVSSGWGMNTEAFF; length: 15; J: TRBJ1-1; V: TRBV29-1; size: -; D: -
DNA: TGTGCCAGCAGGGAAACCCAGGGGGGGAAGGACACTGAAGCTTTCTTT; CDR3: CASRETQGGKDTEAFF; length: 16; J: TRBJ1-1; V: TRBV7-9; size: -; D: TRBD1
DNA: TGTGCCAGCAGCTTCGGGGACAATGAGCAGTTCTTC; CDR3: CASSFGDNEQFF; length: 12; J: TRBJ2-1; V: TRBV7-3; size: many; D: -
DNA: TGCGCCAGCAGCCAGGTTAGCGGGTTTGGCACAGATACGCAGTATTTT; CDR3: CASSQVSGFGTDTQYF; length: 16; J: TRBJ2-3; V: TRBV4-3; size: -; D: TRBD2
DNA: TGTGCCAGCAGCTTAGCTGCAGGGGCGGACGAGCAGTACTTC; CDR3: CASSLAAGADEQYF; length: 14; J: TRBJ2-7; V: TRBV7-7; size: -; D: -
DNA: TGTGCCAGCAGCCAAGCCTACAGGGGCACCGGGGAGCTGTTTTTT; CDR3: CASSQAYRGTGELFF; length: 15; J: TRBJ2-2; V: TRBV14; size: -; D: TRBD1
DNA: TGCAGTGCTACCCGACTAGCGGGGGGGAGCCATGAGCAGTTCTTC; CDR3: CSATRLAGGSHEQFF; length: 15; J: TRBJ2-1; V: TRBV20-1; size: -; D: TRBD2